What follows are 6 T cell receptor beta chains derived from one specimen sequenced in a study of T cell responses to AZD1222 COVID-19 vaccine. Measured with immunoSEQ multiplex PCR; TCRdb has only the in-frame clones, and not every one. The data contain 90,000 to 120,000 clones, about nine tenths of them singletons. This sample comprised peripheral blood, obtained 28 days after the second AZD1222 dose. Receptor source: an adult who received the AZD1222 COVID-19 vaccine.

This chain joins TRBV6-1 and TRBJ1-1, with 8 bases that match TRBD1. CDR1 and CDR2 (germline): MNHNS, SASEGT. The CDR3 has 18 residues. J lost 0 bases, V lost 4 bases, and 13 bases had no gene match. For the CDR3, the DNA is TGTGCCAGCAGTGCGCGTCCCGGGACAGGACCGATGAACACTGAAGCTTTCTTT. This translates into CASSARPGTGPMNTEAFF.

The chain joins TRBV4-1 to TRBJ1-1; a possible D gene is TRBD1 (5 bases). The germline V and J ends were trimmed by 5 bases and 1 base, with 11 bases remaining between them. Germline loops: CDR1 MGHRA, CDR2 YSYEKL. CDR3 length: 14 residues. The CDR3 sequence is CASSWGDPNTEAFF. For the CDR3, the DNA is TGCGCCAGCAGCTGGGGGGACCCGAACACTGAAGCTTTCTTT.

The chain is built from TRBV7-9 and TRBJ2-5, with a weak D call TRBD2 (6 bases). This CDR3 is built from 14 residues. The germline CDR1 and CDR2 sequences are SEHNR and FQNEAQ (reference sequence). The V and J ends lost 7 bases and 1 base respectively, with 13 bases between them. The CDR3 DNA sequence: TGTGCCAGCACCCCCTGGGGGGTCCAAGAGACCCAGTACTTC. It yields the protein CASTPWGVQETQYF.

A note on this clone: At the DNA level, this CDR3 is encoded by other sequences in the same sample as well. The chain is built from TRBV6-2 or TRBV6-3 and TRBJ1-2; D gene ambiguous. Germline V gene lookup returns CDR1 MNHEY and CDR2 SVGEGT. Trimming shortened V by 5 bases and J by 1 base, and 5 bases separated the two germline ends. The CDR3 length is 12 residues. The CDR3 sequence: CASSDRNYGYTF. In DNA form, the CDR3 reads TGTGCCAGCAGTGACCGTAACTATGGCTACACCTTC.

This clone was counted a single time. The CDR3 DNA reads TGTGCCAGCAGTCCCGGTGTGGGGACTGAAGCTTTCTTT. It specifies CASSPGVGTEAFF. V and J are TRBV12-3 or TRBV12-4 and TRBJ1-1; D unclear. The CDR3 covers 13 residues. Deletions cut 5 bases from V and 5 bases from J, with 12 bases between.

The rearrangement links TRBV2 to TRBJ2-7; D might be TRBD1 or TRBD2, each matching 5 bases. Germline-derived CDR1 and CDR2 are SNHLY and FYNNEI. The ends were cut back, 5 bases at V and 2 bases at J, with 7 bases in the middle. The length of the CDR3 is 12 residues. CDR3 DNA: TGTGCCAGCAGTCCGGGGCCCTACGAGCAGTACTTC. It is translated as CASSPGPYEQYF.